This T cell receptor beta chain stems from a study of cytomegalovirus exposure and HLA in healthy donors. Findings and limits, study-wide: TCR beta chain V- and J-gene trimming was linked, in a later analysis, to a missense variant in DCLRE1C.

About this clone itself: Antigen: not known.

The junction had 16 bases not matched to a gene; V was cut back by 4 bases and J by 7 bases. The CDR3 runs 16 residues. The V gene's germline CDR1 is SGHAT and CDR2 FQNNGV. Vbeta (60) and Jbeta (13) primers were used in the PCR. The protocol was immunoSEQ multiplex PCR, while the TCRdb copy is restricted to in-frame clones and leaves out a portion. This table holds roughly 130,000 clones, roughly 84% found once. J is TRBJ2-7 and V is TRBV11-2; 7 bases agree with TRBD1. Sequences were obtained from PBMCs. The TCR comes from a woman aged 18 to 35 in good health and CMV-seropositive. CDR3 in amino acids: CASSSNPVTGAAEQYF. Here the CDR3 DNA reads TGTGCCAGCAGCTCAAATCCGGTTACAGGGGCGGCAGAGCAGTACTTC.